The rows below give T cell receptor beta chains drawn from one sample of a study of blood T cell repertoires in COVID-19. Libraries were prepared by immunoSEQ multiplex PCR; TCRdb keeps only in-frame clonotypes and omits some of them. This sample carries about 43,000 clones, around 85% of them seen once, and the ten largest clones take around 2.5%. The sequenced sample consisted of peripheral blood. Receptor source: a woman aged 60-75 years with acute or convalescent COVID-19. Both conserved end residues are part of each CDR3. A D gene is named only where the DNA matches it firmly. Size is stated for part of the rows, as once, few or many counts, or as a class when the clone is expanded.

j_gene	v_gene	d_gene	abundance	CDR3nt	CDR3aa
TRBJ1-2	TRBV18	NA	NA	TGTGCCAGCTCACCACAGAAGGGGCGCGCCTTTGGCTACACCTTC	CASSPQKGRAFGYTF
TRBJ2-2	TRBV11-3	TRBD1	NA	TGTGCCAGCAGCTCCCGGACAGGGGGTACCGGGGAGCTGTTTTTT	CASSSRTGGTGELFF
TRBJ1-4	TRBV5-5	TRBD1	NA	TGTGCCAGCAGACCCGGGACAGGGGACGAAAAACTGTTTTTT	CASRPGTGDEKLFF
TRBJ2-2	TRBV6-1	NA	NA	TGTGCCAGCAGTGAAGATCCCTACGACACCGGGGAGCTGTTTTTT	CASSEDPYDTGELFF
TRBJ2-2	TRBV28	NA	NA	TGTGCCAGCAGGAGCATAGCGAACACCGGGGAGCTGTTTTTT	CASRSIANTGELFF
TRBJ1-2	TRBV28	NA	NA	TGTGCCAGCAGTTTCGGCGACCGGGGGTATGGCTACACCTTC	CASSFGDRGYGYTF
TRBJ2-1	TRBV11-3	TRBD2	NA	TGTGCCAGCAGCCCGTTAGCGGGAGCAGTAAACAATGAGCAGTTCTTC	CASSPLAGAVNNEQFF
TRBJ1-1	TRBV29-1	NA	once	TGCAGCGTTTTCATGACTGAAGCTTTCTTT	CSVFMTEAFF
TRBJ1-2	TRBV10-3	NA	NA	TGTGCCATCAGTGAGCGCGGGGGTTCGGTCCCCCCTTATGATGGCTACACCTTC	CAISERGGSVPPYDGYTF
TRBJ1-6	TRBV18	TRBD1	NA	TGTGCCAGCTGGCCGGGGACAGACAATTCACCCCTCCACTTT	CASWPGTDNSPLHF
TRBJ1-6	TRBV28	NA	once	TGTGCCACCTCAAATGATCTAGGAATCATTAATTCACCCCTCCACTTT	CATSNDLGIINSPLHF
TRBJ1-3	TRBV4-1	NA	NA	TGCGCCAGCAGCCTCGAAGGGGATCTCTCTGGAAACACCATATATTTT	CASSLEGDLSGNTIYF
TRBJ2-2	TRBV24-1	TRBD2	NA	TGTGCCACCAGTGACAGTGGTAGCGGGAGGGCCGACGGGGAGCTGTTTTTT	CATSDSGSGRADGELFF
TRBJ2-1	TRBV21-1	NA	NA	TGTGCCAGCAGCACTCCGCCAGCGGGAAGAAGGTATGAGCAGTTCTTC	CASSTPPAGRRYEQFF
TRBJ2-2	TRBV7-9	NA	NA	TGTGCCAGCAGCTTAGCGGGAGCGACCGGGGAGCTGTTTTTT	CASSLAGATGELFF
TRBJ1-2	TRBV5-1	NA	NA	TGCGCCAGCAGCTTCTCTGACAGATCCTATGGCTACACCTTC	CASSFSDRSYGYTF
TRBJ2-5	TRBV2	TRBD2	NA	TGTGCCAGCAGTGAATGGGCGGGGGGGCGAGAGACCCAGTACTTC	CASSEWAGGRETQYF
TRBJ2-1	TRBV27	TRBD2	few	TGTGCCAGCAGAGGGACTAGCGGGAGTATTTATGAGCAGTTCTTC	CASRGTSGSIYEQFF